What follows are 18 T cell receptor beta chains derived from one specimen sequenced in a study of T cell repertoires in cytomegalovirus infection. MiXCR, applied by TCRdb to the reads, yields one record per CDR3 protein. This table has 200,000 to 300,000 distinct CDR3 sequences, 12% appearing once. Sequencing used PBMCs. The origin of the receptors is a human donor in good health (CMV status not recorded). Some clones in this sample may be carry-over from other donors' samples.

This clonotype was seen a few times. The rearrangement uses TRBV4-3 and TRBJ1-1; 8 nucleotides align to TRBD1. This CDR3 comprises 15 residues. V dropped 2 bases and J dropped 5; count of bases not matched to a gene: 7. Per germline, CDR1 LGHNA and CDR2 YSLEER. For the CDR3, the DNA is TGCGCCAGCAGCCAATTTAGGACAGGGCTAACTGAAGCTTTCTTT. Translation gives CASSQFRTGLTEAFF.

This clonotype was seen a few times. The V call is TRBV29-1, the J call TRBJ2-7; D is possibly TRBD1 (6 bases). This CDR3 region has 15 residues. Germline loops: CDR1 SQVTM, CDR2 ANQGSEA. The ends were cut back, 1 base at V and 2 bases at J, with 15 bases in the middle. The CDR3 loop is CSVEVVGQLAYEQYF. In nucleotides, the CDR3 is TGCAGCGTTGAAGTCGTCGGACAGCTAGCCTACGAGCAGTACTTC.

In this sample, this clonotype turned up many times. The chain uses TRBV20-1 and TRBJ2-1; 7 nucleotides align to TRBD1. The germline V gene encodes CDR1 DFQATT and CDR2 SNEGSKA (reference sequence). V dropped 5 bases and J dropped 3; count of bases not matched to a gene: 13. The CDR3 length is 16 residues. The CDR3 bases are TGCAGTGCTGATACTCCGGGACAGACCATCTACAATGAGCAGTTCTTC. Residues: CSADTPGQTIYNEQFF.

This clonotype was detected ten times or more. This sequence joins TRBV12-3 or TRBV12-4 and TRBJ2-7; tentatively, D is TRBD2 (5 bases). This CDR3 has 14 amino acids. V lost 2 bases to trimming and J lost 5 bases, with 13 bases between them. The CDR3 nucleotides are TGTGCCAGCAGTTTAAGGTTAGCGAAGCACGAGCAGTACTTC. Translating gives CASSLRLAKHEQYF.

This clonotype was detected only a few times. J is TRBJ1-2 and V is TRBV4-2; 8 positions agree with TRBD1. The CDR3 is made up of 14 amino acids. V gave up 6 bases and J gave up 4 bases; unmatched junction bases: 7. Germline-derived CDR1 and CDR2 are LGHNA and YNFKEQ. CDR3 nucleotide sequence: TGTGCCAGCAGTCCTCGTCAGGGGGCCTATGGCTACACCTTC. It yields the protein CASSPRQGAYGYTF.

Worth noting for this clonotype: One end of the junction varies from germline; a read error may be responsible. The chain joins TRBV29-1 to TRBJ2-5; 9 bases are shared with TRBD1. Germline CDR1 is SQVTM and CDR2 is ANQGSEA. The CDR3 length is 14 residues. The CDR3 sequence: CSVTGTGSQKTPYF. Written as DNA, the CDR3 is TGCAGCGTAACCGGGACAGGGAGCCAAAAGACCCCGTACTTC. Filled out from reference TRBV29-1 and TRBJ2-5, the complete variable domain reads SAVISQKPSRDICQRGTSLTIQCQVDSQVTMMFWYRQQPGQSLTLIATANQGSEATYESGFVIDKFPISRPNLTFSTLTVSNMSPEDSSIYLCSVTGTGSQKTPYFGPGTRLLVL.

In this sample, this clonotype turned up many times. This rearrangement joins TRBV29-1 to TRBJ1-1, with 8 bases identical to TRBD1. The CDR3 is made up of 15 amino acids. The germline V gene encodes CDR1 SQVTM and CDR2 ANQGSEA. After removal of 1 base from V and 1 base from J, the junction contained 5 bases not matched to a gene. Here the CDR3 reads CSVEVRDRGNTEAFF. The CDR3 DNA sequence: TGCAGCGTTGAAGTGCGAGACAGGGGGAACACTGAAGCTTTCTTT. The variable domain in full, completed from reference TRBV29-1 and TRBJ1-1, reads SAVISQKPSRDICQRGTSLTIQCQVDSQVTMMFWYRQQPGQSLTLIATANQGSEATYESGFVIDKFPISRPNLTFSTLTVSNMSPEDSSIYLCSVEVRDRGNTEAFFGQGTRLTVV.

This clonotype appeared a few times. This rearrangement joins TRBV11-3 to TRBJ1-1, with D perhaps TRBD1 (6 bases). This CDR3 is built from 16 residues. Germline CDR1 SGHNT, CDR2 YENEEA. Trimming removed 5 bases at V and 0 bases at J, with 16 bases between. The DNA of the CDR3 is TGTGCCAGCAGCAAAGGGGGGGCTAGGATGAACACTGAAGCTTTCTTT. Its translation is CASSKGGARMNTEAFF. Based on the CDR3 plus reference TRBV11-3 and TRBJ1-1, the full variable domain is EAGVVQSPRYKIIEKKQPVAFWCNPISGHNTLYWYLQNLGQGPELLIRYENEEAVDDSQLPKDRFSAERLKGVDSTLKIQPAELGDSAVYLCASSKGGARMNTEAFFGQGTRLTVV.

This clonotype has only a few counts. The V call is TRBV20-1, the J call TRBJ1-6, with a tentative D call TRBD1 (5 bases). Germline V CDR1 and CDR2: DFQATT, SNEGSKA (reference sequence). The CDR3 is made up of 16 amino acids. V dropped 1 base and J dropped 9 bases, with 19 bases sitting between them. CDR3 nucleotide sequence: TGCAGTGCTAGAGCCCCTGAGGGAGGGGACGTTTCACCCCTCCACTTT. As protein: CSARAPEGGDVSPLHF.

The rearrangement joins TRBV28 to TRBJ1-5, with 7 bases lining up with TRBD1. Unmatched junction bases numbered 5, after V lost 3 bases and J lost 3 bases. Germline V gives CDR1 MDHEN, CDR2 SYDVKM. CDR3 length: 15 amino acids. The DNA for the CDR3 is TGTGCCAGCAGTTTGTGGACAGGCTCCAATCAGCCCCAGCATTTT. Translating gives CASSLWTGSNQPQHF.

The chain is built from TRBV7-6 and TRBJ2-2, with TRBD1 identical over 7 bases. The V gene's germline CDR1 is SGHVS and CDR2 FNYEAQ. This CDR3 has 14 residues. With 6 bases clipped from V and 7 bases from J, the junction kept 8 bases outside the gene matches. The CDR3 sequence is CASSSQGNIGELFF. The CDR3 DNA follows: TGTGCCAGCAGTTCACAGGGGAATATCGGGGAGCTGTTTTTT.

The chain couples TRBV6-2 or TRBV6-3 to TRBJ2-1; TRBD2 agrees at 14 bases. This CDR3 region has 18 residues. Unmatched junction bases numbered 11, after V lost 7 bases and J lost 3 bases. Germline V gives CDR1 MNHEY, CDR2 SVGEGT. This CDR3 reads CASKNGTSGGTFYNEQFF. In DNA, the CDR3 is TGTGCCAGCAAGAACGGGACTAGCGGGGGTACTTTCTACAATGAGCAGTTCTTC.

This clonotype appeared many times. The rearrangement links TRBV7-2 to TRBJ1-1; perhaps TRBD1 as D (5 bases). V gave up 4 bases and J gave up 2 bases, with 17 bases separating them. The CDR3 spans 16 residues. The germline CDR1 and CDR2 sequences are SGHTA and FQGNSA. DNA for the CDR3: TGTGCCAGCAGCTCCAGCGTGGGGGTTGGTAACACTGAAGCTTTCTTT. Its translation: CASSSSVGVGNTEAFF.

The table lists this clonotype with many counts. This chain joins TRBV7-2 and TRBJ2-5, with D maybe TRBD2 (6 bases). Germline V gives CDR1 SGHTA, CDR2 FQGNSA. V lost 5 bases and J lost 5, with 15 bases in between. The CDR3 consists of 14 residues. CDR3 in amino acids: CASSLEAGRETQYF. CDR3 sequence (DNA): TGTGCCAGCAGCCTAGAAGCTGGGAGGGAGACCCAGTACTTC.

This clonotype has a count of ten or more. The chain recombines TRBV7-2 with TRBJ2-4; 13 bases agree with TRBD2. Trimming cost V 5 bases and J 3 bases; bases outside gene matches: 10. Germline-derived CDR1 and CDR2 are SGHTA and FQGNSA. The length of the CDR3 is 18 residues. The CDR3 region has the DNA TGTGCCAGCAGCACCCCCGGGACTAGCGGGAAGGACAAAAACATTCAGTACTTC. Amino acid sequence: CASSTPGTSGKDKNIQYF.

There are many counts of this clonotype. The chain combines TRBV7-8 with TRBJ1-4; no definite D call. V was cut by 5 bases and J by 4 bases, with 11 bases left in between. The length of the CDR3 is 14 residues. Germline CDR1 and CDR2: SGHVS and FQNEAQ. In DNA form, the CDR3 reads TGTGCCAGCAGCGAAAGGACGGATAATGAAAAACTGTTTTTT. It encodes CASSERTDNEKLFF.

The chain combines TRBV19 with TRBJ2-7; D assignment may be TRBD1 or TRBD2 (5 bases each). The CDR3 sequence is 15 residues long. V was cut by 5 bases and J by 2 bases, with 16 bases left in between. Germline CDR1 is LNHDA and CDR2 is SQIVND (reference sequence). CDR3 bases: TGTGCCAGTAGTCCAGGTGGGACCGTGACCTACGAGCAGTACTTC. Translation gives CASSPGGTVTYEQYF. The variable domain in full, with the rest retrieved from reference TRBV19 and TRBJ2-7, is DGGITQSPKYLFRKEGQNVTLSCEQNLNHDAMYWYRQDPGQGLRLIYYSQIVNDFQKGDIAEGYSVSREKKESFPLTVTSAQKNPTAFYLCASSPGGTVTYEQYFGPGTRLTVT.

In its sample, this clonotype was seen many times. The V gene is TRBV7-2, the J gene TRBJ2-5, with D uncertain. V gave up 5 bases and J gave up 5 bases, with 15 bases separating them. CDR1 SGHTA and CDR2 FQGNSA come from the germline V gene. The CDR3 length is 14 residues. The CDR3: CASSPNSSGETQYF. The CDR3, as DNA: TGTGCCAGCAGCCCTAATTCCTCTGGCGAGACCCAGTACTTC.